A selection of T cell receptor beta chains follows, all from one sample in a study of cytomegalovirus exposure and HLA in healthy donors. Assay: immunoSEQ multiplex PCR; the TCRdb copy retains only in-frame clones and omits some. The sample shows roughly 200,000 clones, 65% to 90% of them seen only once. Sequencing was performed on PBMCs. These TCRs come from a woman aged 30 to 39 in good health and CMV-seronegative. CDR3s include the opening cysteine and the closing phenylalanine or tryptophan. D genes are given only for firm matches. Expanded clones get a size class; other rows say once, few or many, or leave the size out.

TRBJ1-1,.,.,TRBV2,CASSQVGDIDTEAFF,TGTGCCAGCAGTCAGGTGGGCGATATCGATACAGAAGCTTTCTTT
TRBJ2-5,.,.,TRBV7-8,CASSFPGETQYF,TGTGCCAGCAGCTTTCCCGGAGAGACCCAGTACTTC
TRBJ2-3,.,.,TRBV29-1,CSVGGRASTDTQYF,TGCAGCGTTGGGGGCAGGGCTAGCACAGATACGCAGTATTTT
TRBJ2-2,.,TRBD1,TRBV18,CASSPGSAGGTGELFF,TGTGCCAGCTCACCAGGTTCCGCAGGGGGCACCGGGGAGCTGTTTTTT
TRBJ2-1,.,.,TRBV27,CASSLSVAYNEQFF,TGTGCCAGCAGTTTAAGCGTTGCCTACAATGAGCAGTTCTTC
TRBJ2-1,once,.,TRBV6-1,CASSEVRGEQFF,TGTGCCAGCAGTGAAGTGCGGGGTGAGCAGTTCTTC
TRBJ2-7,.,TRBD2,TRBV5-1,CASSSTGTSVYEQYF,TGCGCCAGCAGCTCGACCGGGACTAGCGTCTACGAGCAGTACTTC
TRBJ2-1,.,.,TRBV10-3,CAITDIPLGEQFF,TGTGCCATCACTGATATCCCCCTCGGTGAGCAGTTCTTC
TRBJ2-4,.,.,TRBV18,CASRGGPKNIQYF,TGTGCCAGCCGAGGGGGACCGAAAAACATTCAGTACTTC
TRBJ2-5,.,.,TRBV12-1,CASSFARQWQETQYF,TGTGCCAGCAGCTTTGCGAGACAGTGGCAAGAGACCCAGTACTTC
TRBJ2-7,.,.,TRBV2,CASSRESGLSYEQYF,TGTGCCAGCAGCCGCGAGAGTGGTTTGAGCTACGAGCAGTACTTC
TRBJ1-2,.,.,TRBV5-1,CASSPMDPGVGYTF,TGCGCCAGCAGCCCCATGGACCCGGGGGTAGGCTACACCTTC
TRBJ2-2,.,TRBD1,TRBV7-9,CASSWGQGVTGELFF,TGTGCCAGCAGCTGGGGACAGGGGGTCACCGGGGAGCTGTTTTTT
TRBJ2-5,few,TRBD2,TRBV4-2,CASSQDQGSGGHWAETQYF,TGTGCCAGCAGCCAAGATCAGGGTAGCGGGGGGCATTGGGCAGAGACCCAGTACTTC
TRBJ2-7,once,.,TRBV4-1,CASSQEETENYYSYEQYF,TGCGCCAGCAGCCAAGAAGAGACAGAGAATTATTACTCCTACGAGCAGTACTTC
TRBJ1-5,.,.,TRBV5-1,CASSLDVGQPQHF,TGCGCCAGCAGCTTGGATGTGGGCCAGCCCCAGCATTTT
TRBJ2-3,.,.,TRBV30,CAWSVLLRTDTQYF,TGTGCCTGGAGTGTCCTACTCCGCACAGATACGCAGTATTTT
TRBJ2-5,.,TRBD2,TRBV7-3,CASSQAGVQRETQYF,TGTGCCAGTAGTCAAGCGGGGGTTCAAAGGGAGACCCAGTACTTC
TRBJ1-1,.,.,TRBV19,CASSIAGGANTEAFF,TGTGCCAGTAGTATAGCGGGTGGGGCGAACACTGAAGCTTTCTTT
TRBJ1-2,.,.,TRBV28,CASSLSGGRYGYTF,TGTGCCAGCAGTTTGAGCGGGGGCCGCTATGGCTACACCTTC
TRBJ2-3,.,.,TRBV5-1,CASSPLAGRSDTQYF,TGCGCCAGCAGCCCTCTGGCGGGGCGGTCAGATACGCAGTATTTT
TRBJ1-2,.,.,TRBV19,CASSMVQGRPGYTF,TGTGCCAGTAGTATGGTACAGGGCCGACCTGGCTACACCTTC
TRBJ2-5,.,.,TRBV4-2,CASSPVSGTEETQYF,TGTGCCAGCAGCCCTGTGTCCGGGACTGAAGAGACCCAGTACTTC
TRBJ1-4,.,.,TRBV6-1,CASTTGVREKLFF,TGTGCCAGTACGACCGGGGTTAGGGAAAAACTGTTTTTT
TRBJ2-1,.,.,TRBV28,CASTTGGTGEQFF,TGTGCCAGCACCACTGGGGGCACTGGAGAGCAGTTCTTC
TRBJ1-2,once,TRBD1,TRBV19,CAGSGQGDYGYTF,TGTGCCGGCTCGGGACAGGGTGATTATGGCTACACCTTC
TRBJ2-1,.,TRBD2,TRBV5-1,CASSLAGLGGNEQFF,TGCGCCAGCAGCCTTGCGGGACTAGGAGGCAATGAGCAGTTCTTC
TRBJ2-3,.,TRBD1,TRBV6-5,CASRKTGGDTQYF,TGTGCCAGCCGAAAGACAGGGGGAGATACGCAGTATTTT
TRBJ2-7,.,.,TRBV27,CASTAGPFYEQYF,TGTGCCAGCACTGCAGGGCCCTTCTACGAGCAGTACTTC
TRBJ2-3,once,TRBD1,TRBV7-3,CASSVGTATDTQYF,TGTGCCAGCAGCGTCGGGACAGCCACAGATACGCAGTATTTT
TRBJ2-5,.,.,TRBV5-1,CASSQGLTSEAQYF,TGCGCCAGCAGCCAGGGACTTACTTCCGAGGCCCAGTACTTC
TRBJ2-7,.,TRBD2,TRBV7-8,CASSPGTSGRFLYEQYF,TGTGCCAGCAGCCCAGGGACTAGCGGGAGGTTTTTGTACGAGCAGTACTTC
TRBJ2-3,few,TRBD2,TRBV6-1,CASSSGGASDTQYF,TGTGCCAGCAGCAGCGGGGGGGCGTCAGATACGCAGTATTTT
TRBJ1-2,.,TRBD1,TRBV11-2,CASSSDRDRWYGYTF,TGTGCCAGCAGCTCCGACAGGGATCGCTGGTATGGCTACACCTTC
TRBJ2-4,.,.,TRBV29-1,CSVDGGLGDIQYF,TGCAGCGTTGACGGGGGGCTCGGTGACATTCAGTACTTC
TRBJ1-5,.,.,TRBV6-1,CASSIQRSDQPQHF,TGTGCCAGCAGCATACAGCGGTCCGATCAGCCCCAGCATTTT
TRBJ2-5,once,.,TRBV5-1,CASSPDSQETQYF,TGCGCCAGCAGCCCAGACAGCCAAGAGACCCAGTACTTC
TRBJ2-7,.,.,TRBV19,CASSKSQGQLEQYF,TGTGCCAGTAGTAAATCCCAAGGACAGCTCGAGCAGTACTTC
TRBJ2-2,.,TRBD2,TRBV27,CASSLDKRDITGELFF,TGTGCCAGCAGTTTGGATAAGCGGGATATCACCGGGGAGCTGTTTTTT
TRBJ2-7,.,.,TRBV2,CASSSVLSYEQYF,TGTGCCAGCAGCAGCGTACTCTCCTACGAGCAGTACTTC
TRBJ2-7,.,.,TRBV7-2,CASSLSRGTSYEQYF,TGTGCCAGCAGCTTATCTCGGGGGACCTCCTACGAGCAGTACTTC
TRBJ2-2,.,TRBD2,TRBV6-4,CASSDSPVISGRAFGELFF,TGTGCCAGCAGTGACTCCCCCGTTATCAGCGGGAGGGCATTCGGGGAGCTGTTTTTT
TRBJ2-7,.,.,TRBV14,CASSQGRLPYEQYF,TGTGCCAGCAGCCAAGGCAGGTTGCCCTACGAGCAGTACTTC
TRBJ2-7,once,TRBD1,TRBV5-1,CASNLQGANEQYF,TGCGCCAGCAACCTACAGGGGGCGAACGAGCAGTACTTC
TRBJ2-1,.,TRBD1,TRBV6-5,CASSRQGPNNEQFF,TGTGCCAGCAGCCGACAGGGGCCCAACAATGAGCAGTTCTTC
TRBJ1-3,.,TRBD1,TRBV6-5,CASSLNNRGSGNTIYF,TGTGCCAGCAGTTTGAACAACAGGGGCTCTGGAAACACCATATATTTT
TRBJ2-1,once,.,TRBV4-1,CASSQVPSRSNEQFF,TGCGCCAGCAGCCAAGTTCCTAGCCGGAGCAATGAGCAGTTCTTC
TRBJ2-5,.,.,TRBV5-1,CASSLQGGKTQYF,TGCGCCAGCAGCCTACAGGGGGGGAAGACCCAGTACTTC
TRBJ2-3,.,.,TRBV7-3,CASSPSPQTDTQYF,TGTGCCAGCAGCCCAAGTCCGCAGACAGATACGCAGTATTTT
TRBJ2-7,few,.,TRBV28,CASSLLPDEQYF,TGTGCCAGCAGTCTCCTCCCCGACGAGCAGTACTTC
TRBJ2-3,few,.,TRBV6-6,CASSYERGSTDTQYF,TGTGCCAGCAGTTACGAGAGAGGTAGCACAGATACGCAGTATTTT
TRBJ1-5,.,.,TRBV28,CASSTGGAGNQPQHF,TGTGCCAGCAGCACCGGGGGGGCTGGCAATCAGCCCCAGCATTTT